This T cell receptor beta chain was observed in a study of shared clonotypes between healthy human individuals. Turning to the study itself: Each donor's CD4 naive and CD4 memory cells filled three plates apiece, CD8 naive two, and CD8 memory one. General study findings and limits: Among a few donors, approximately 5.4% of naive CD4 clonotypes were found in common. It was the non-shared clonotypes that had lower generation probabilities than clonotypes shared by all four donors. Though the depth was large, rarefaction showed that sorted-subset sequencing was incomplete.

The CDR3 sequence is 14 residues long. V lost 4 bases and J 3 bases, leaving 12 bases between the germline ends. The germline V gene encodes CDR1 MRHNA and CDR2 SNTAGT. TCRdb keeps only in-frame clones here, not all; method: immunoSEQ multiplex PCR. The top ten hold about 0.39% of the sample, which has around 2.5 million clones, under 95% seen once. This clone was seen a few times. The antigen remains unidentified. The sample comprised naive CD4+ T cells from PBMCs. As to subset: CD45RA+ positively selected. J is TRBJ1-1 and V is TRBV6-4; D is unclear. The receptor was derived from a young man in good health. Some clones in this sample may be carry-over from other donors' samples. The CDR3 sequence: CASSVVHGHTEAFF. The CDR3 bases are TGTGCCAGCAGTGTCGTACACGGCCACACTGAAGCTTTCTTT.